Below, 9 T cell receptor beta chains from the same sample are listed, as sequenced in a study of PD-L1 blockade in urothelial cancer. Measured with immunoSEQ multiplex PCR; TCRdb has only the in-frame clones, and not every one. The sample gives under 35,000 clones, over 70% of which show up once; 3.7% is in the top ten. The material was PBMCs, obtained around atezolizumab (anti-PD-L1) treatment. The receptors were gathered from a man in his forties or fifties with urothelial cancer.

The V call is TRBV27, the J call TRBJ2-1; TRBD2 matches 11 bases. V lost 5 bases, J lost 12 bases, and 12 bases stayed unmatched. The CDR3 runs 15 residues. Germline assignment: CDR1 MNHEY and CDR2 SMNVEV (reference sequence). CDR3 protein: CASSPLSGLAGGQFF. The CDR3 DNA sequence: TGTGCCAGCAGTCCCCTGTCGGGGCTAGCGGGAGGGCAGTTCTTC.

The chain couples TRBV6-5 to TRBJ2-2; D not resolved. V dropped 2 bases and J dropped 5 bases, with 3 bases sitting between them. Germline CDR1 reads MNHEY; CDR2 reads SVGAGI. This CDR3 has 12 residues. CDR3: CASSYRTGELFF. As DNA, the CDR3 is TGTGCCAGCAGTTACCGGACCGGGGAGCTGTTTTTT.

The chain employs TRBV9 and TRBJ1-4; 7 positions agree with TRBD1. V gave up 0 bases and J gave up 4 bases; unmatched junction bases: 9. Per the germline V gene, CDR1 is SGDLS and CDR2 is YYNGEE. CDR3 length: 17 residues. CDR3 DNA: TGTGCCAGCAGCGTAGGTTCATGGACAGGCCTTAATGAAAAACTGTTTTTT. Translation: CASSVGSWTGLNEKLFF.

This chain joins TRBV30 and TRBJ2-5, with 9 positions matching TRBD1. The CDR3 is made up of 15 amino acids. In germline, CDR1 is GTSNPN, CDR2 SVGIG (reference sequence). After removal of 3 bases from V and 6 bases from J, the junction contained 11 bases not matched to a gene. The CDR3: CAWRRTGGASQTQYF. The CDR3 DNA sequence: TGTGCCTGGAGGCGAACAGGGGGCGCCTCCCAGACCCAGTACTTC.

The chain combines TRBV10-3 with TRBJ2-7; 12 bases are shared with TRBD2. The length of the CDR3 is 14 residues. Per germline, CDR1 ENHRY and CDR2 SYGVKD. With V trimmed by 8 bases and J by 4 bases, 6 bases remained unmatched. This CDR3 reads CAIGMTSGSYEQYF. In DNA, the CDR3 is TGTGCCATCGGTATGACTAGCGGGAGTTACGAGCAGTACTTC.

The rearrangement joins TRBV11-2 to TRBJ2-7; D may be TRBD2 (5 bases). V was trimmed by 0 bases and J by 3 bases, leaving 9 bases between them. The CDR3 extends over 14 amino acids. Per the germline V gene, CDR1 is SGHAT and CDR2 is FQNNGV. The CDR3 nucleotides are TGTGCCAGCAGCTTAGACGCAGGAGGCTACGAGCAGTACTTC. Translation: CASSLDAGGYEQYF.

The chain joins TRBV4-1 to TRBJ2-1; D perhaps matches TRBD2 (5 bases). The CDR3 is 16 amino acids. Trimming took off 4 bases at V and 0 bases at J, with 13 bases between the two ends. The germline V gene has CDR1 MGHRA and CDR2 YSYEKL. CDR3 in DNA: TGCGCCAGCAGCCGAATTAGCGCGAGCTCCTACAATGAGCAGTTCTTC. As protein: CASSRISASSYNEQFF.

This clone is a singleton in its sample. The chain uses TRBV15 and TRBJ2-5; TRBD2 matches 11 bases. Germline CDR1 reads LNHNV; CDR2 reads YYDKDF (reference sequence). The CDR3 contains 18 residues. The V gene end was trimmed by 1 base and the J gene end by 3 bases; junction bases not matched to a gene: 10. The CDR3 nucleotides are TGTGCCACCAGCAGAGTAAGACTAGCGGGATATAGCAAAGAGACCCAGTACTTC. Protein: CATSRVRLAGYSKETQYF.

The chain links TRBV30 to TRBJ2-7, with TRBD1 matching over 7 bases. Losses at the gene ends were 5 bases for V and 0 bases for J; bases not matched to a gene: 7. From germline, CDR1 is GTSNPN and CDR2 SVGIG (reference sequence). The CDR3 runs to 14 residues. CDR3 nucleotides: TGTGCCTGGCGAGGACAGGACTTCTCCTACGAGCAGTACTTC. Its translation is CAWRGQDFSYEQYF.